This T cell receptor (beta chain) was documented in a study of shared clonotypes between healthy human individuals. Profiling relied on immunoSEQ multiplex PCR, and the TCRdb table lists in-frame clones only, not all of them. Here the sample spans roughly 2,000,000 clones, about 94% being singletons. Trimming removed 3 bases at V and 1 base at J, with 6 bases between. Germline V lookup: CDR1 MNHEY, CDR2 SMNVEV (reference sequence). The CDR3 spans 13 residues. CD45RO-negative, CCR7-selected cells formed the naive CD8 fraction, which excluded terminally differentiated effector memory CD45RA+ cells. The chain is built from TRBV27 and TRBJ2-5, with D hard to call. This receptor was obtained from a man between 18 and 29 years old in good health. Some clones in this sample may be carry-over from other donors' samples. The specimen was naive CD8+ T cells from PBMCs. The CDR3 here is CASSFLSQETQYF. CDR3 DNA: TGTGCCAGCAGTTTCTTGTCCCAAGAGACCCAGTACTTC.